One T cell receptor beta chain is described in this entry. Only cases whose brain tissue showed the highest T cell transcript signatures were sequenced. At least one anti-epileptic drug was given before surgery. This specimen belongs to a study of brain T cells in children with intractable seizures. Germline V lookup: CDR1 LGHDT, CDR2 YNNKEL (reference sequence). The CDR3 sequence is 13 residues long. V was clipped by 4 bases and J by 7 bases; unmatched bases: 5. Profiling relied on immunoSEQ multiplex PCR, and the TCRdb table lists in-frame clones only, not all of them. This sample has roughly 9,500 clones, with less than 70% found just once.

The sequence was collected from a girl aged 2 to 10 with tuberous sclerosis and intractable seizures. The V and J genes are TRBV3-1 (or the pseudogene TRBV3-2) and TRBJ1-2; 8 bases are a match to TRBD1. The material was resected brain tissue, obtained at surgery. CDR3 amino acids: CASSPGQGSGYTF. Written as DNA, the CDR3 is TGTGCCAGCAGCCCCGGACAGGGTTCTGGCTACACCTTC.